One and the same sample provided the 13 T cell receptor beta chains below, sequenced in a study of T cells in Graves' hyperthyroidism and ophthalmopathy (dated by TCRdb to between 2018 and 2021). Libraries were made using multiplex PCR. Sequencing relied on an Illumina HiSeq 2000. TCR beta CDR3 regions were amplified from RNA transcripts. The TCR CDR3 was subjected to a first round of RT-PCR using the HTBI primer set and the Qiagen OneStep RT-PCR kit. Using fastp trimming at Q25 and MiXCR clonotype assembly, TCRdb reanalyzed the public sequencing data and kept in-frame beta chains. Rows with a matching CDR3 protein are joined into one entry that keeps the most common DNA and genes. A total of 300,000 to 450,000 distinct CDR3 sequences appear in this sample, 18% of them only once. In total, the top ten clones hold about 38% of the sample. Sequenced sample: blood. Source of these receptors: a man aged 18 to 29 with Graves' ophthalmopathy.

J is TRBJ1-6 and V is TRBV12-3 or TRBV12-4, with unresolved D. CDR3 length equals 14 residues. V lost 1 base and J lost 8, with 9 bases in between. CDR3 coding DNA: TGTGCCAGCAGTTTAGGCCGGGAAGATTCACCCCTCCACTTT. Its translation: CASSLGREDSPLHF.

This clonotype occurred many times. J is TRBJ2-7 and V is TRBV7-2, with a weak D call TRBD2 (5 bases). The CDR3 contains 18 residues. V was shortened by 1 base and J by 0 bases, with 19 bases between the two germline ends. Germline-derived CDR1 and CDR2 are SGHTA and FQGNSA. The DNA of the CDR3 is TGTGCCAGCAGCTTAGGGCGAGGGATCCACCCCAGCTCCTACGAGCAGTACTTC. It codes for CASSLGRGIHPSSYEQYF.

This clonotype was found many times. This sequence joins TRBV27 and TRBJ2-5; 10 nucleotides agree with TRBD1. With V trimmed by 6 bases and J by 4 bases, 5 bases remained unmatched. This CDR3 comprises 14 residues. Germline CDR1 and CDR2: MNHEY and SMNVEV (reference sequence). CDR3 residues: CASSPRTGGETQYF. As DNA, the CDR3 is TGTGCCAGCAGCCCCAGGACAGGGGGAGAGACCCAGTACTTC.

This clonotype was found many times. The chain recombines TRBV15 with TRBJ2-7; 8 bases agree with TRBD1. Germline CDR1 is LNHNV and CDR2 is YYDKDF (reference sequence). Trimming at V came to 0 bases and at J to 7 bases, leaving 8 bases not matched to a gene. This CDR3 contains 15 residues. The CDR3: CATSRDQDRGGEQYF. The CDR3 DNA follows: TGTGCCACCAGCAGAGATCAAGACAGGGGCGGGGAGCAGTACTTC. The full variable domain, rest sourced from reference TRBV15 and TRBJ2-7, is DAMVIQNPRYQVTQFGKPVTLSCSQTLNHNVMYWYQQKSSQAPKLLFHYYDKDFNNEADTPDNFQSRRPNTSFCFLDIRSPGLGDTAMYLCATSRDQDRGGEQYFGPGTRLTVT.

This clonotype was counted between two and nine times. The CDR3 loop reads CASSDELAGETQYF. CDR3 coding DNA: TGTGCCAGCAGCGATGAGCTAGCGGGGGAGACCCAGTACTTC. The J gene is TRBJ2-5, the V gene TRBV9; 9 bases are shared with TRBD2. The CDR3 extends over 14 amino acids. V lost 3 bases to trimming and J lost 5 bases; unmatched junction nucleotides: 5. Germline CDR1 reads SGDLS; CDR2 reads YYNGEE.

This clonotype has at least ten counts. This sequence joins TRBV15 and TRBJ1-1; D is undetermined. The CDR3 is made up of 15 amino acids. V was clipped by 0 bases and J by 6 bases, with 14 bases between them. CDR1 LNHNV and CDR2 YYDKDF come from the germline V gene (reference sequence). This CDR3 reads CATSREPLPLSEAFF. The CDR3 DNA reads TGTGCCACCAGCAGAGAACCGCTACCCCTTTCTGAAGCTTTCTTT.

The table lists this clonotype with a count of one. The rearrangement joins TRBV7-6 to TRBJ1-3, with 10 positions matching TRBD1. The J segment lost 4 bases and the V segment lost 4 bases, leaving 13 bases of the junction unmatched. The germline V gene encodes CDR1 SGHVS and CDR2 FNYEAQ. The CDR3 consists of 18 residues. CDR3 sequence reads: CASSWSPRDRGGGNTIYF. Written as DNA, the CDR3 is TGTGCCAGCAGCTGGAGCCCCCGGGACAGGGGAGGCGGAAACACCATATATTTT.

V is TRBV25-1 and J is TRBJ2-4, with 7 bases matching TRBD1. This CDR3 region has 14 residues. Germline V gene lookup returns CDR1 MGHDK and CDR2 SYGVNS. With V trimmed by 7 bases and J by 4 bases, 7 bases remained unmatched. The CDR3 sequence is CASKLRDRKNIQYF. CDR3 DNA: TGTGCCAGCAAGCTCCGGGACAGAAAAAACATTCAGTACTTC.

A note on this clonotype: A clone one base away is much larger, so this may be a read error. This sequence joins TRBV7-9 and TRBJ2-7; D is uncertain. The V gene's germline CDR1 is SEHNR and CDR2 FQNEAQ (reference sequence). This CDR3 has 13 residues. The V end was cut by 0 bases, the J end by 5 bases, with 8 bases between. The CDR3, as DNA: TGTGCCAGCAGCTTAGCGTGTGAGGACGAGCAGTACTTC. This sequence encodes CASSLACEDEQYF.

The sample holds many counts of this clonotype. V gene TRBV11-2 combines with J gene TRBJ2-3, with TRBD2 matching over 9 bases. This CDR3 region has 17 residues. V was pared by 0 bases and J by 5 bases, with 9 bases of the junction left unmatched. CDR1 is SGHAT and CDR2 is FQNNGV in the germline V gene. The CDR3 loop is CASSLDVGLAPGDTQYF. In DNA, the CDR3 is TGTGCCAGCAGCTTAGATGTTGGACTAGCGCCCGGAGATACGCAGTATTTT.

This clonotype was counted many times. This chain connects TRBV7-6 to TRBJ2-1, with a weak D call TRBD2 (6 bases). There are 17 residues in the CDR3. CDR1 is SGHVS and CDR2 is FNYEAQ in the germline V gene. V lost 1 base to trimming and J lost 7 bases, with 20 bases between them. The CDR3 loop reads CASSLGAAGLGGNEQFF. In DNA, the CDR3 is TGTGCCAGCAGCTTAGGGGCGGCAGGTCTCGGGGGTAATGAGCAGTTCTTC.

This clonotype appeared a few times. J is TRBJ1-2 and V is TRBV14; D unresolved. The CDR3 sequence is 15 residues long. V was trimmed by 0 bases and J by 2 bases, leaving 10 bases between them. Germline V gene lookup returns CDR1 SGHDN and CDR2 FVKESK. In nucleotides, the CDR3 is TGTGCCAGCAGCCAAGAGAGACATCACAACTATGGCTACACCTTC. It codes for CASSQERHHNYGYTF.

This clonotype was recorded at least ten times. The rearrangement links TRBV11-2 to TRBJ2-1, with D tentatively TRBD2 (7 bases). V gave up 6 bases and J gave up 6 bases, with 9 bases separating them. Germline V gene data show CDR1 as SGHAT and CDR2 as FQNNGV. This CDR3 has 12 residues. CDR3 in amino acids: CASRRGGNEQFF. DNA for the CDR3: TGTGCCAGCAGGAGGGGGGGCAATGAGCAGTTCTTC.